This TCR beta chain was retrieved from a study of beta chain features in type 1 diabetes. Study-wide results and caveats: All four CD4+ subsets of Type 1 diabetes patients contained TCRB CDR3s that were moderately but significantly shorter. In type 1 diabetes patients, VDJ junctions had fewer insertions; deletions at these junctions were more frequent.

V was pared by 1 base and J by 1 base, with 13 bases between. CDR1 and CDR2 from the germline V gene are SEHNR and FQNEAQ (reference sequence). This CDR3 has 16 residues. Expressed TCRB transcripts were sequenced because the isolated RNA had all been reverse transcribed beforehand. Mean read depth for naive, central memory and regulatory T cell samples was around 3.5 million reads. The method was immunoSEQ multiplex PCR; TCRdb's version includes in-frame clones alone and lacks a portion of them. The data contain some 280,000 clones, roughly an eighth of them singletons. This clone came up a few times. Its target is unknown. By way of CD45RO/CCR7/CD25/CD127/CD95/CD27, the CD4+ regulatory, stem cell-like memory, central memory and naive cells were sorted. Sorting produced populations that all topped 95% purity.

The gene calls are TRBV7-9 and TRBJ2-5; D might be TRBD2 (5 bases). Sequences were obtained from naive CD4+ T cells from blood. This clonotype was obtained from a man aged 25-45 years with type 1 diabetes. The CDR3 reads CASSLGQRTLQETQYF. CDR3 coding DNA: TGTGCCAGCAGCTTAGGTCAGCGGACGCTCCAAGAGACCCAGTACTTC.